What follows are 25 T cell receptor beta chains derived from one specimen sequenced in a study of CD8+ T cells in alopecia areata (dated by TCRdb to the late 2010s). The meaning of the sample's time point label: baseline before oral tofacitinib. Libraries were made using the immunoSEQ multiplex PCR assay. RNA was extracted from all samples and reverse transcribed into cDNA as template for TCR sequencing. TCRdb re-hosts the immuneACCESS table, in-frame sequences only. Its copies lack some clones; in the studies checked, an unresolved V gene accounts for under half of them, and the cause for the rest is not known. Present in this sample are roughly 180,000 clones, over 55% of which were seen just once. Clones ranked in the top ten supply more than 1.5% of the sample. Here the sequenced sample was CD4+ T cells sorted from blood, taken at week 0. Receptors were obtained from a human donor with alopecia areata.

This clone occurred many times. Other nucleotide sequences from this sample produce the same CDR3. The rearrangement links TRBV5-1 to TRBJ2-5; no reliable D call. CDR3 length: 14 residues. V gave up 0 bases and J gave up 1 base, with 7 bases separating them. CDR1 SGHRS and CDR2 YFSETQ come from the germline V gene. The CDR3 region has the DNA TGCGCCAGCAGCTTGGAAAGACCCCAAGAGACCCAGTACTTC. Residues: CASSLERPQETQYF. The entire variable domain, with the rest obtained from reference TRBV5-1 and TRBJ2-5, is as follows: KAGVTQTPRYLIKTRGQQVTLSCSPISGHRSVSWYQQTPGQGLQFLFEYFSETQRNKGNFPGRFSGRQFSNSRSEMNVSTLELGDSALYLCASSLERPQETQYFGPGTRLLVL.

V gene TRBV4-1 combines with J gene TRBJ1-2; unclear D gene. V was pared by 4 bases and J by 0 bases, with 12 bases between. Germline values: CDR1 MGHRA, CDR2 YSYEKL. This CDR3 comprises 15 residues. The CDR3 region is CASSPVIETNYGYTF. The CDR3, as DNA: TGCGCCAGCAGCCCAGTGATAGAAACTAACTATGGCTACACCTTC.

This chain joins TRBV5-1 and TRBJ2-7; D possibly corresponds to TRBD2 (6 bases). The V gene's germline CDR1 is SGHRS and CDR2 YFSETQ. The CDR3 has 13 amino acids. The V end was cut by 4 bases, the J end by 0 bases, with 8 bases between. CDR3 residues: CASSGGNSYEQYF. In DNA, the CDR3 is TGCGCCAGCAGCGGGGGGAACTCCTACGAGCAGTACTTC.

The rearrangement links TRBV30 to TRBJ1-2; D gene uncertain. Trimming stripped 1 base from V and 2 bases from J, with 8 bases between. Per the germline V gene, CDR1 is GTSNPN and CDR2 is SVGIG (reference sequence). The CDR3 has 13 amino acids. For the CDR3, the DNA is TGTGCCTGGAGTGAAGACGGAAACTATGGCTACACCTTC. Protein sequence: CAWSEDGNYGYTF.

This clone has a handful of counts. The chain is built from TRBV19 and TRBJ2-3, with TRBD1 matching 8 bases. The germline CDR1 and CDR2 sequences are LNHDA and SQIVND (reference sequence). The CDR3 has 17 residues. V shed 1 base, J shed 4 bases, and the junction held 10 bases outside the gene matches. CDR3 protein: CASSIARTGHGADTQYF. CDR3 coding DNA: TGTGCCAGTAGTATAGCCAGGACAGGGCACGGCGCAGATACGCAGTATTTT. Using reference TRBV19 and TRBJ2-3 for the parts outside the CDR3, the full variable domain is DGGITQSPKYLFRKEGQNVTLSCEQNLNHDAMYWYRQDPGQGLRLIYYSQIVNDFQKGDIAEGYSVSREKKESFPLTVTSAQKNPTAFYLCASSIARTGHGADTQYFGPGTRLTVL.

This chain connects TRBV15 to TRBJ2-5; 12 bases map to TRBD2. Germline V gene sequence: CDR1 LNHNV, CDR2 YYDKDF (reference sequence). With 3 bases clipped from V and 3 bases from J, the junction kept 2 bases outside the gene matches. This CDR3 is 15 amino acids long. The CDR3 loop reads CATSRRTSGEETQYF. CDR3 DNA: TGTGCCACCAGCAGGAGGACTAGCGGGGAAGAGACCCAGTACTTC. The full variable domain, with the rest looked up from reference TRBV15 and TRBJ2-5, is DAMVIQNPRYQVTQFGKPVTLSCSQTLNHNVMYWYQQKSSQAPKLLFHYYDKDFNNEADTPDNFQSRRPNTSFCFLDIRSPGLGDTAMYLCATSRRTSGEETQYFGPGTRLLVL.

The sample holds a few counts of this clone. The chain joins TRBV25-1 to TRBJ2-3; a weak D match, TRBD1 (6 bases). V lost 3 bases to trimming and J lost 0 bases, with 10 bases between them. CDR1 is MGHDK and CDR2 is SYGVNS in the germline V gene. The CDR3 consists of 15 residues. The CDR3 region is CASSDPQGSTDTQYF. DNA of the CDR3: TGTGCCAGCAGTGACCCACAGGGTAGCACAGATACGCAGTATTTT.

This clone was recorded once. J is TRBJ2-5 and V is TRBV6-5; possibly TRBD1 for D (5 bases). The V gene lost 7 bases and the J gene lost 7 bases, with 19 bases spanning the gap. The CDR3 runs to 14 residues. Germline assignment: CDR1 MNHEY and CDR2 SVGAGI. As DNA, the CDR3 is TGTGCCAGCACTGGGGCAGGACCATACGGGACCCAGTACTTC. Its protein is CASTGAGPYGTQYF.

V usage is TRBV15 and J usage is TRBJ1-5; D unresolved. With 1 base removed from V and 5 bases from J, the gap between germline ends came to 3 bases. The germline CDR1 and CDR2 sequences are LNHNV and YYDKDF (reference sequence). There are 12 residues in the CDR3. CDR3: CATSRGDQPQHF. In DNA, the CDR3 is TGTGCCACCAGCAGAGGTGATCAGCCCCAGCATTTT.

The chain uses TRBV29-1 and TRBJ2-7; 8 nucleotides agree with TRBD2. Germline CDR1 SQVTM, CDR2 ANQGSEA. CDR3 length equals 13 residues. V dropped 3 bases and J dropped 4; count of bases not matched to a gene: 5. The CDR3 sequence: CSVEEAGGYEQYF. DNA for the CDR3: TGCAGCGTTGAGGAGGCGGGGGGATACGAGCAGTACTTC.

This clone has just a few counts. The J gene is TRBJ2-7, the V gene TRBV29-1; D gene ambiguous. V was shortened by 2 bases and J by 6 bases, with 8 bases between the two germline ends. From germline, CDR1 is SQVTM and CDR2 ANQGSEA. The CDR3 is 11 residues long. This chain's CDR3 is CSVEQVGEQYF. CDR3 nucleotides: TGCAGCGTTGAACAGGTGGGCGAGCAGTACTTC.

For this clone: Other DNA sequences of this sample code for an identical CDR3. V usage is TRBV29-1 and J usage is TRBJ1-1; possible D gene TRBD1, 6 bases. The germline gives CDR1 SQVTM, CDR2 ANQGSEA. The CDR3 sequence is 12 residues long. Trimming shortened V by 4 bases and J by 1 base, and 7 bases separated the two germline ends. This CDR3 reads CSVAQGNTEAFF. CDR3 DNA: TGCAGCGTTGCACAGGGGAACACTGAAGCTTTCTTT.

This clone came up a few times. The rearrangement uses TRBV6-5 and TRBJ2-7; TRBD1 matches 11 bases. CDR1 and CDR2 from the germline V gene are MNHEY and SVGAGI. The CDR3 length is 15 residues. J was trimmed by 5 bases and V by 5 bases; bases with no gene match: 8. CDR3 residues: CASSPGQGALNEQYF. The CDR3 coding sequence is TGTGCCAGCAGTCCCGGACAGGGGGCGCTTAACGAGCAGTACTTC.

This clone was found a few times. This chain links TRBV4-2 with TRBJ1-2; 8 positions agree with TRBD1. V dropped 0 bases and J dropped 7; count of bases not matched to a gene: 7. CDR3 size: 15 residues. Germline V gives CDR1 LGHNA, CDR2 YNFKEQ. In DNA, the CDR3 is TGTGCCAGCAGCCAAGAAGGCCAGGGGGCAGGTGGCTACACCTTC. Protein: CASSQEGQGAGGYTF.

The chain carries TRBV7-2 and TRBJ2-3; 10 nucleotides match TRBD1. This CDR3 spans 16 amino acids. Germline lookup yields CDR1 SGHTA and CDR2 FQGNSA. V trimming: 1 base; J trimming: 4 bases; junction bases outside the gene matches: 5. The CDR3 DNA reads TGTGCCAGCAGCTTAGGAGACAGGGGGCTGTCAGATACGCAGTATTTT. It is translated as CASSLGDRGLSDTQYF.

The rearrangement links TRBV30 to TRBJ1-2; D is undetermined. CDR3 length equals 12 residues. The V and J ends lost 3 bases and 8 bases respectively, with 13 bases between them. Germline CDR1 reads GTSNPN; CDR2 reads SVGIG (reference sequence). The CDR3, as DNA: TGTGCCTGGAGCGGCCGGGTATCCGGCTACACCTTC. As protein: CAWSGRVSGYTF.

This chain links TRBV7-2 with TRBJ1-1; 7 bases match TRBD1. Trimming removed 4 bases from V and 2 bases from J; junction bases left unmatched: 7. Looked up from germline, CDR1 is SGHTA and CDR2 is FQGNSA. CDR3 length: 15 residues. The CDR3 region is CASSSTGTANTEAFF. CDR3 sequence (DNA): TGTGCCAGCAGCTCAACCGGGACAGCTAACACTGAAGCTTTCTTT.

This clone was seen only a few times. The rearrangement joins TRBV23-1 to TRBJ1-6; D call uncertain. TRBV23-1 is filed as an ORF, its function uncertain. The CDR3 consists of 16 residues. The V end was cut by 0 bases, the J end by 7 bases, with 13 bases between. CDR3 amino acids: CASSQSLIRSNSPLHF. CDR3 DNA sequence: TGCGCCAGCAGTCAATCGTTGATACGGTCGAATTCACCCCTCCACTTT.

Written as DNA, the CDR3 is TGTGCCTGGAGGGAACTGGGAGGCTACACCTTC. It specifies CAWRELGGYTF. The chain employs TRBV30 and TRBJ1-2; D unclear. Germline V CDR1 and CDR2: GTSNPN, SVGIG (reference sequence). Trimming removed 3 bases at V and 8 bases at J, with 10 bases between. CDR3 size: 11 residues.

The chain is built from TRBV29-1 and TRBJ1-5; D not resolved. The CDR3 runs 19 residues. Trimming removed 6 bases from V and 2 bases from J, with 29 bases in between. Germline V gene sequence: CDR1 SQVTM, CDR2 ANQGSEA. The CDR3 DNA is TGCAGCGTCGGAGCTGGGAGGCAGGACCTTGGGGATGGCAATCAGCCCCAGCATTTT. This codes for CSVGAGRQDLGDGNQPQHF.

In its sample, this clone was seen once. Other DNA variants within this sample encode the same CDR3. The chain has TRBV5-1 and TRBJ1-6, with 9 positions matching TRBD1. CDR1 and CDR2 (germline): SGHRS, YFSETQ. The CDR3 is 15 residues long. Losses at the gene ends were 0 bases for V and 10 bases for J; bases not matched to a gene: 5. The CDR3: CASSLAGQGRSPLHF. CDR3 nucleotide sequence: TGCGCCAGCAGCTTGGCGGGACAGGGTCGGTCACCCCTCCACTTT. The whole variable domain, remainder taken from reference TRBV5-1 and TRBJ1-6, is KAGVTQTPRYLIKTRGQQVTLSCSPISGHRSVSWYQQTPGQGLQFLFEYFSETQRNKGNFPGRFSGRQFSNSRSEMNVSTLELGDSALYLCASSLAGQGRSPLHFGNGTRLTVT.

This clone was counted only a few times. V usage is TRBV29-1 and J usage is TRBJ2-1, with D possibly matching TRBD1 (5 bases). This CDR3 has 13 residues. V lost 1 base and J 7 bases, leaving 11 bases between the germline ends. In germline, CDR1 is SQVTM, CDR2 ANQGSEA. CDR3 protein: CSVEGWTKNEQFF. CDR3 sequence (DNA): TGCAGCGTTGAAGGGTGGACAAAAAATGAGCAGTTCTTC.

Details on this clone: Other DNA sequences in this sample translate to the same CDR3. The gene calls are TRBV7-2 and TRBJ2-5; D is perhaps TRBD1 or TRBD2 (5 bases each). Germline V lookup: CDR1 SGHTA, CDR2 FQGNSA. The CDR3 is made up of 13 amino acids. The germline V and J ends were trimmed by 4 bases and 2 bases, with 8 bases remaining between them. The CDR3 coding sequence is TGTGCCAGCAGCTCGGGACCGCAAGAGACCCAGTACTTC. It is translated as CASSSGPQETQYF.

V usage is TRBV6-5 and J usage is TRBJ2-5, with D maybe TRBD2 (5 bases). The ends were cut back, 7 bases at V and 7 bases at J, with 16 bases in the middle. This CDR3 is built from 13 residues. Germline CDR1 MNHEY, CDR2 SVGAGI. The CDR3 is CASTPDSAGTQYF. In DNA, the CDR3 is TGTGCCAGCACCCCTGACTCCGCGGGGACCCAGTACTTC.

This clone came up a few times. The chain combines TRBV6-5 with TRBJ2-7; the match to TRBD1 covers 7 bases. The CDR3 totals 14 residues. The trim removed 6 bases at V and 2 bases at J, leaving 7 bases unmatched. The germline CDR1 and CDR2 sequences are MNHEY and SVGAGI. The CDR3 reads CASSPTGSTYEQYF. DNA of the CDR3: TGTGCCAGCAGCCCGACAGGGTCAACCTACGAGCAGTACTTC.